This entry lists 20 T cell receptor beta chains sequenced from one sample in a study of T cell changes during pregnancy in multiple sclerosis. Clones were read by immunoSEQ multiplex PCR, and TCRdb kept only the in-frame ones, dropping some. This sample yields tens of thousands of clones, of which approximately 94% are seen a single time; roughly 2.5% belongs to the top ten. Sequencing used peripheral blood, obtained in the third trimester of pregnancy. All receptors come from a female donor with multiple sclerosis, enrolled in a pregnancy study.

The chain links TRBV9 to TRBJ1-3, with a possible D match to TRBD1 (6 bases). The V end lost 4 bases, the J end lost 0 bases, and 17 bases lay between the germline ends. Germline lookup yields CDR1 SGDLS and CDR2 YYNGEE. This CDR3 spans 17 amino acids. CDR3 sequence (DNA): TGTGCCAGCAGCCAGGGGACGGGGACCTTCTCTGGAAACACCATATATTTT. As protein: CASSQGTGTFSGNTIYF.

The sample holds one count of this clone. This chain connects TRBV19 to TRBJ1-6; D call uncertain. CDR3 length equals 16 residues. V dropped 2 bases and J dropped 3 bases, with 11 bases sitting between them. The germline CDR1 and CDR2 sequences are LNHDA and SQIVND (reference sequence). CDR3 DNA sequence: TGTGCCAGTAGTATATCATCGACGGGCTATAATTCACCCCTCCACTTT. Translating gives CASSISSTGYNSPLHF.

V usage is TRBV5-1 and J usage is TRBJ1-2, with 7 bases matching TRBD1. Germline V lookup: CDR1 SGHRS, CDR2 YFSETQ. This CDR3 contains 14 residues. J was trimmed by 7 bases and V by 2 bases; bases with no gene match: 8. The CDR3 DNA reads TGCGCCAGCAGCTTATCACAGGGGACTGCTGGCTACACCTTC. It yields the protein CASSLSQGTAGYTF.

The genes are TRBV18 and TRBJ2-7; 9 bases agree with TRBD1. Germline V gives CDR1 KGHSH, CDR2 LQKENI. CDR3 length equals 14 residues. Trimming took 0 bases from V and 4 from J; bases not matched to a gene: 1. CDR3 sequence: CASSPPGTGYEQYF. CDR3 bases: TGTGCCAGCTCACCACCGGGGACAGGGTACGAGCAGTACTTC.

This sequence joins TRBV4-1 and TRBJ1-4; D is unclear. Trimming took off 0 bases at V and 3 bases at J, with 8 bases between the two ends. The CDR3 length is 15 residues. CDR1 MGHRA and CDR2 YSYEKL come from the germline V gene. CDR3 coding DNA: TGCGCCAGCAGCCAAGAAGAGGGAGCTAATGAAAAACTGTTTTTT. This sequence encodes CASSQEEGANEKLFF.

CDR3 amino acids: CASSQTGTVDEQYF. DNA for the CDR3: TGTGCCAGCAGCCAAACTGGGACAGTCGACGAGCAGTACTTC. The chain recombines TRBV7-6 with TRBJ2-7, with 7 bases identical to TRBD1. Germline V lookup: CDR1 SGHVS, CDR2 FNYEAQ. V was pared by 5 bases and J by 5 bases, with 9 bases of the junction left unmatched. The CDR3 totals 14 residues. Variable domain in full (rest from reference TRBV7-6 and TRBJ2-7): GAGVSQSPRYKVTKRGQDVALRCDPISGHVSLYWYRQALGQGPEFLTYFNYEAQQDKSGLPNDRFSAERPEGSISTLTIQRTEQRDSAMYRCASSQTGTVDEQYFGPGTRLTVT.

This chain connects TRBV10-3 to TRBJ2-1; 10 nucleotides agree with TRBD1. The CDR3 has 18 residues. V lost 2 bases to trimming and J lost 5 bases; unmatched junction nucleotides: 12. Germline V gene data show CDR1 as ENHRY and CDR2 as SYGVKD. CDR3: CAISEPLSGQGENNEQFF. CDR3 sequence (DNA): TGTGCCATCAGTGAGCCGCTATCCGGACAGGGGGAAAACAATGAGCAGTTCTTC.

V gene TRBV7-9 combines with J gene TRBJ1-1; 7 bases align to TRBD1. CDR3 length: 13 residues. V trimming: 5 bases; J trimming: 4 bases; junction bases outside the gene matches: 4. Germline CDR1 reads SEHNR; CDR2 reads FQNEAQ (reference sequence). The CDR3 coding sequence is TGTGCCAGCAGCGGGGGACAGCTCACTGAAGCTTTCTTT. Residues: CASSGGQLTEAFF.

This clone is a singleton in its sample. The chain links TRBV20-1 to TRBJ2-4, with 9 bases fitting TRBD2. CDR1 DFQATT and CDR2 SNEGSKA come from the germline V gene (reference sequence). The J segment lost 10 bases and the V segment lost 8 bases, leaving 6 bases of the junction unmatched. The CDR3 has 11 amino acids. The CDR3, as DNA: TGCAGTCCGCGGGGGGGGGTGATTCAGTACTTC. As protein: CSPRGGVIQYF.

V and J are TRBV7-2 and TRBJ2-7; 9 bases match TRBD1. The CDR3 loop spans 14 amino acids. Per the germline V gene, CDR1 is SGHTA and CDR2 is FQGNSA. Germline trimming cut 5 bases from V and 3 bases from J; bases unmatched to any gene: 5. CDR3 protein: CASSKRTGDYEQYF. For the CDR3, the DNA is TGTGCCAGCAGCAAGAGGACAGGGGACTACGAGCAGTACTTC.

The chain recombines TRBV5-1 with TRBJ2-5; 9 positions match TRBD2. V shed 1 base, J shed 5 bases, and the junction held 24 bases outside the gene matches. The germline CDR1 and CDR2 sequences are SGHRS and YFSETQ. The CDR3 extends over 21 amino acids. This CDR3 reads CASSLFPAGGRSGGKRETQYF. The CDR3 DNA reads TGCGCCAGCAGCTTGTTTCCCGCGGGAGGGAGGTCGGGGGGGAAGCGTGAGACCCAGTACTTC. Using reference TRBV5-1 and TRBJ2-5 for the parts outside the CDR3, the full variable domain is KAGVTQTPRYLIKTRGQQVTLSCSPISGHRSVSWYQQTPGQGLQFLFEYFSETQRNKGNFPGRFSGRQFSNSRSEMNVSTLELGDSALYLCASSLFPAGGRSGGKRETQYFGPGTRLLVL.

A single count supports this clone. The chain is built from TRBV7-8 and TRBJ2-7; perhaps TRBD2 as D (5 bases). Germline loops: CDR1 SGHVS, CDR2 FQNEAQ. The CDR3 runs 15 residues. V was cut by 3 bases and J by 0 bases, with 12 bases left in between. CDR3 in amino acids: CASSFHRGPSYEQYF. CDR3 DNA: TGTGCCAGCAGCTTCCACCGAGGGCCCTCCTACGAGCAGTACTTC. Full variable domain (outside the CDR3, taken from reference TRBV7-8 and TRBJ2-7): GAGVSQSPRYKVAKRGQDVALRCDPISGHVSLFWYQQALGQGPEFLTYFQNEAQLDKSGLPSDRFFAERPEGSVSTLKIQRTQQEDSAVYLCASSFHRGPSYEQYFGPGTRLTVT.

This sequence joins TRBV5-4 and TRBJ2-5; D is ambiguous. CDR3 size: 15 residues. Germline CDR1 SGHNT, CDR2 YYREEE (reference sequence). V lost 0 bases, J lost 4 bases, and 13 bases lay in between. Here the CDR3 reads CASSLDIAALETQYF. For the CDR3, the DNA is TGTGCCAGCAGCTTGGATATTGCGGCACTAGAGACCCAGTACTTC.

The chain uses TRBV6-5 and TRBJ1-2; possible D gene TRBD1, 5 bases. V lost 0 bases, J lost 8 bases, and 10 bases lay in between. The CDR3 sequence is 13 residues long. The V gene's germline CDR1 is MNHEY and CDR2 SVGAGI. In DNA, the CDR3 is TGTGCCAGCAGTTACTCGAGTGGGGGGGGCTACACCTTC. The encoded protein is CASSYSSGGGYTF.

The genes are TRBV5-6 and TRBJ1-2, with 8 positions matching TRBD1. The CDR3 consists of 13 residues. In germline, CDR1 is SGHDT, CDR2 YYEEEE. Trimming removed 4 bases from V and 6 bases from J; junction bases left unmatched: 5. The CDR3 is CASSQDRVNGYTF. In DNA, the CDR3 is TGTGCCAGCAGCCAGGACAGGGTGAATGGCTACACCTTC.

The chain uses TRBV5-6 and TRBJ2-7, with 8 bases aligning to TRBD2. Germline values: CDR1 SGHDT, CDR2 YYEEEE. V was pared by 4 bases and J by 4 bases, with 4 bases of the junction left unmatched. The CDR3 extends over 13 amino acids. Here the CDR3 reads CASSAGTRYEQYF. In DNA form, the CDR3 reads TGTGCCAGCAGCGCCGGGACTAGATACGAGCAGTACTTC.

The chain uses TRBV9 and TRBJ1-3; D not resolved. Germline V gene lookup returns CDR1 SGDLS and CDR2 YYNGEE. The CDR3 length is 14 residues. Trimming removed 0 bases at V and 1 base at J, with 5 bases between. The CDR3 sequence is CASSVDLSGNTIYF. The CDR3 coding sequence is TGTGCCAGCAGCGTAGACCTATCTGGAAACACCATATATTTT.

The chain uses TRBV2 and TRBJ1-3; 7 bases align to TRBD1. Trimming removed 4 bases from V and 3 bases from J; junction bases left unmatched: 6. The CDR3 sequence is 15 residues long. Per the germline V gene, CDR1 is SNHLY and CDR2 is FYNNEI. The CDR3 DNA reads TGTGCCAGCAGTGTCGAGGGGGCGAATGGAAACACCATATATTTT. This gives the protein CASSVEGANGNTIYF. The full variable domain, its missing parts supplied by reference TRBV2 and TRBJ1-3, is EPEVTQTPSHQVTQMGQEVILRCVPISNHLYFYWYRQILGQKVEFLVSFYNNEISEKSEIFDDQFSVERPDGSNFTLKIRSTKLEDSAMYFCASSVEGANGNTIYFGEGSWLTVV.

The chain has TRBV6-5 and TRBJ2-7, with 13 bases identical to TRBD2. The CDR3 loop spans 16 amino acids. Losses at the gene ends were 2 bases for V and 2 bases for J; bases not matched to a gene: 3. CDR1 is MNHEY and CDR2 is SVGAGI in the germline V gene. The DNA of the CDR3 is TGTGCCAGCAGTTACGGGACTAGCGGGGACCCCTACGAGCAGTACTTC. As protein: CASSYGTSGDPYEQYF.

The chain carries TRBV6-6 and TRBJ2-2, with D hard to call. V was pared by 11 bases and J by 1 base, with 8 bases between. This CDR3 is 12 amino acids long. Germline lookup yields CDR1 MNHNY and CDR2 SVGAGI (reference sequence). The CDR3 nucleotides are TGTGCCCTACTTGAGAACACCGGGGAGCTGTTTTTT. Translated, it gives CALLENTGELFF.